This T cell receptor beta chain was retrieved from a study of CXCR3-negative and CXCR3-positive naive CD8 T cells. Notes on the study in general: CXCR3-positive naive cells had TRB CDR3s that were more hydrophobic than CXCR3-negative naive cells had.

Naive CD8+ T cells displayed a CD45RO-CCR7+CD27+CD95- phenotype. Notes on this clonotype: The antigen remains undetermined.

TRB cDNA libraries were made by UMI-labeled 5' RACE. TCRdb reprocessed the 5' RACE reads and reports one entry per CDR3 protein, with no DNA. Recorded here are fewer than 90,000 distinct CDR3 sequences; the top ten clones represent roughly 0.64%. The receptor was derived from a human donor in good health. Some clones in this sample may be carry-over from other donors' samples. The specimen sequenced was naive CXCR3+ CD8+ T cells from blood. The subset denotes: CD45RO-CCR7+CD27+CD95- naive CD8+ T cells expressing CXCR3 (TNR3+).

The CDR3 region is CSARTLADYEQYF. This rearrangement joins TRBV20-1 to TRBJ2-7. The CDR3 is 13 amino acids. CDR1 is DFQATT, CDR2 SNEGSKA, per germline (reference sequence).